These 27 T cell receptor beta chains share one sample of origin, sequenced in a study of shared clonotypes between healthy human individuals. The protocol was immunoSEQ multiplex PCR, while the TCRdb copy is restricted to in-frame clones and leaves out a portion. Of fewer than 2.5 million clones in the sample, 90% to 95% were seen once. Specimen: naive CD4+ T cells from PBMCs. Subset denoted: CD45RA+ positively selected. These receptors were obtained from a man aged 18-30 years in good health. Some clones in this sample may be carry-over from other donors' samples.

For this clone: The junction departs from germline at one end; a sequencing error may be responsible. The chain joins TRBV28 to TRBJ1-3; D might be TRBD1 (5 bases). CDR1 and CDR2 from the germline V gene are MDHEN and SYDVKM. The length of the CDR3 is 14 residues. CDR3 sequence: CASSTTSEPGSGHF. The CDR3 DNA is TGTGCCAGCAGTACAACGTCCGAGCCCGGGTCGGGACATTTT.

The genes are TRBV28 and TRBJ1-5; D is ambiguous. The CDR3 runs 13 residues. V lost 5 bases and J 11 bases, leaving 16 bases between the germline ends. Germline assignment: CDR1 MDHEN and CDR2 SYDVKM. CDR3 bases: TGTGCCAGCAGTCTGGGCCCAGGAAAGGCCCAGCATTTT. Protein: CASSLGPGKAQHF.

The chain joins TRBV28 to TRBJ2-5, with TRBD2 matching over 8 bases. CDR1 MDHEN and CDR2 SYDVKM come from the germline V gene. Losses at the gene ends were 4 bases for V and 7 bases for J; bases not matched to a gene: 8. CDR3 length equals 14 residues. The CDR3 DNA follows: TGTGCCAGCAGTTGGACTAGCACCATAGGGACCCAGTACTTC. Translating it yields CASSWTSTIGTQYF.

This rearrangement joins TRBV9 to TRBJ1-4; possibly TRBD1 for D (5 bases). V shed 2 bases and J shed 3 bases, with 11 bases lying between them. This CDR3 spans 15 amino acids. Germline-derived CDR1 and CDR2 are SGDLS and YYNGEE. CDR3 region: CASSVYGAPNEKLFF. Here the CDR3 DNA reads TGTGCCAGCAGCGTGTATGGGGCTCCTAATGAAAAACTGTTTTTT.

CDR3 sequence reads: CASSQTTSGNNEQFF. Here the CDR3 DNA reads TGCGCCAGCAGCCAAACAACTAGCGGCAACAATGAGCAGTTCTTC. The chain recombines TRBV4-1 with TRBJ2-1, with 8 nucleotides matching TRBD2. Looked up from germline, CDR1 is MGHRA and CDR2 is YSYEKL. J was trimmed by 5 bases and V by 2 bases; bases with no gene match: 5. The CDR3 has 15 amino acids.

The chain combines TRBV5-1 with TRBJ2-5; 10 nucleotides line up with TRBD2. Per the germline V gene, CDR1 is SGHRS and CDR2 is YFSETQ. V was clipped by 4 bases and J by 5 bases; unmatched bases: 11. The CDR3 is 16 amino acids. DNA of the CDR3: TGCGCCAGCAGCGCCCTTCCTAGCGGGAGCGAGGAGACCCAGTACTTC. Translation: CASSALPSGSEETQYF.

This clone appeared once. The chain links TRBV4-1 to TRBJ2-7; 7 bases match TRBD1. With V trimmed by 3 bases and J by 2 bases, 10 bases remained unmatched. The CDR3 runs 16 residues. CDR1 and CDR2 (germline): MGHRA, YSYEKL. In nucleotides, the CDR3 is TGCGCCAGCAGCCACGATACTCGGGACAGAGCCTACGAGCAGTACTTC. Translation: CASSHDTRDRAYEQYF.

In regard to this clone: Distinct nucleotide sequences in the sample also encode this CDR3. The chain has TRBV9 and TRBJ2-5; D uncertain. Germline assignment: CDR1 SGDLS and CDR2 YYNGEE. V lost 0 bases, J lost 1 base, and 4 bases lay in between. The CDR3 length is 13 residues. DNA for the CDR3: TGTGCCAGCAGCGTAGGGGTCCAAGAGACCCAGTACTTC. This translates into CASSVGVQETQYF.

The chain carries TRBV28 and TRBJ2-1; 10 nucleotides line up with TRBD1. The V segment lost 5 bases and the J segment 6 bases; nucleotides outside the gene matches: 13. The CDR3 runs 17 residues. Germline-derived CDR1 and CDR2 are MDHEN and SYDVKM. CDR3 protein: CASSPSGTGVIINEQFF. Here the CDR3 DNA reads TGTGCCAGCAGTCCCTCCGGGACAGGGGTCATTATCAATGAGCAGTTCTTC. The complete variable domain, with remaining parts taken from reference TRBV28 and TRBJ2-1, reads DVKVTQSSRYLVKRTGEKVFLECVQDMDHENMFWYRQDPGLGLRLIYFSYDVKMKEKGDIPEGYSVSREKKERFSLILESASTNQTSMYLCASSPSGTGVIINEQFFGPGTRLTVL.

V gene TRBV5-6 combines with J gene TRBJ1-2; D not certain. Trimming left V 5 bases short and J 8 bases short, with 16 bases between. The CDR3 extends over 13 amino acids. In germline, CDR1 is SGHDT, CDR2 YYEEEE. This chain's CDR3 is CASSLILDGGYTF. For the CDR3, the DNA is TGTGCCAGCAGTTTGATTCTTGACGGGGGCTACACCTTC.

The gene calls are TRBV5-1 and TRBJ2-1; 11 bases fit TRBD2. This CDR3 is 16 amino acids long. Germline V lookup: CDR1 SGHRS, CDR2 YFSETQ. The trim removed 0 bases at V and 10 bases at J, leaving 9 bases unmatched. The CDR3 bases are TGCGCCAGCAGCTTGGAACTAGCGGGGGCGCTCGGGGAGCAGTTCTTC. It encodes CASSLELAGALGEQFF. The whole variable domain, filled in from reference TRBV5-1 and TRBJ2-1, reads KAGVTQTPRYLIKTRGQQVTLSCSPISGHRSVSWYQQTPGQGLQFLFEYFSETQRNKGNFPGRFSGRQFSNSRSEMNVSTLELGDSALYLCASSLELAGALGEQFFGPGTRLTVL.

The chain is built from TRBV19 and TRBJ1-5; the D gene is possibly TRBD1 (6 bases). Deletions cut 5 bases from V and 2 bases from J, with 10 bases between. CDR3 length equals 14 residues. CDR1 and CDR2 (germline): LNHDA, SQIVND (reference sequence). Written as DNA, the CDR3 is TGTGCCAGTAGTCGCGCAGGGGGCAATCAGCCCCAGCATTTT. Protein sequence: CASSRAGGNQPQHF.

The sample holds one count of this clone. The CDR3 here is CASSYSDTNTEAFF. The CDR3 nucleotides read TGTGCCAGCAGTTACTCGGACACTAACACTGAAGCTTTCTTT. This chain links TRBV6-5 with TRBJ1-1, with D perhaps TRBD1 (5 bases). This CDR3 spans 14 amino acids. V was pared by 0 bases and J by 2 bases, with 7 bases between. Germline V gives CDR1 MNHEY, CDR2 SVGAGI.

The V and J genes are TRBV10-3 and TRBJ1-2, with 10 positions matching TRBD1. CDR3 length equals 14 residues. With V trimmed by 7 bases and J by 5 bases, 7 bases remained unmatched. CDR1 is ENHRY, CDR2 SYGVKD, per germline. CDR3 sequence reads: CAITDWDRGYGYTF. The CDR3 bases are TGTGCCATCACGGACTGGGACAGGGGATATGGCTACACCTTC.

The rearrangement joins TRBV27 to TRBJ1-1; no clear D gene. Trimming removed 0 bases from V and 0 bases from J, with 8 bases in between. Germline V CDR1 and CDR2: MNHEY, SMNVEV (reference sequence). This CDR3 contains 15 residues. CDR3 bases: TGTGCCAGCAGTTTATCCAGGACGGTGAACACTGAAGCTTTCTTT. This encodes CASSLSRTVNTEAFF.

Concerning this clone: The same CDR3 is also encoded by other DNA sequences in this sample. V gene TRBV28 combines with J gene TRBJ2-7; 8 nucleotides match TRBD1. V shed 5 bases, J shed 4 bases, and the junction held 4 bases outside the gene matches. This CDR3 has 13 amino acids. The germline gives CDR1 MDHEN, CDR2 SYDVKM. The CDR3 nucleotides are TGTGCCAGCAGTCCTGGACAGGGATACGAGCAGTACTTC. Its protein product is CASSPGQGYEQYF.

The chain combines TRBV6-5 with TRBJ2-4, with 8 bases that match TRBD1. Germline values: CDR1 MNHEY, CDR2 SVGAGI. This CDR3 region has 16 residues. V lost 4 bases, J lost 11 bases, and 16 bases stayed unmatched. As DNA, the CDR3 is TGTGCCAGCAGTTCTATGGGACAGGCGGGCGGAGTCCTTCAGTACTTC. Translating gives CASSSMGQAGGVLQYF.

J is TRBJ1-2 and V is TRBV6-6; perhaps TRBD1 as D (6 bases). Germline V gene lookup returns CDR1 MNHNY and CDR2 SVGAGI (reference sequence). CDR3 size: 14 residues. Trimming took off 3 bases at V and 3 bases at J, with 11 bases between the two ends. The CDR3 is CASSYDRLDYGYTF. The CDR3, as DNA: TGTGCCAGCAGTTATGACAGGCTCGACTATGGCTACACCTTC.

This clone was seen just once. The genes are TRBV10-3 and TRBJ2-3, with D maybe TRBD2 (6 bases). Germline-derived CDR1 and CDR2 are ENHRY and SYGVKD. CDR3 size: 14 residues. Trimming removed 2 bases from V and 3 bases from J, with 9 bases in between. This CDR3 reads CAISEGRTTDTQYF. CDR3 in DNA: TGTGCCATCAGTGAGGGGAGGACAACAGATACGCAGTATTTT.

The chain carries TRBV11-2 and TRBJ1-4; D might be TRBD1 (5 bases). The CDR3 sequence is 14 residues long. Trimming removed 7 bases from V and 1 base from J, with 10 bases in between. Germline V gives CDR1 SGHAT, CDR2 FQNNGV. CDR3 loop: CASNDQGTNEKLFF. CDR3 in DNA: TGTGCCAGCAACGACCAGGGAACTAATGAAAAACTGTTTTTT. Looking up the rest from reference TRBV11-2 and TRBJ1-4 gives the full variable domain: EAGVAQSPRYKIIEKRQSVAFWCNPISGHATLYWYQQILGQGPKLLIQFQNNGVVDDSQLPKDRFSAERLKGVDSTLKIQPAKLEDSAVYLCASNDQGTNEKLFFGSGTQLSVL.

The chain recombines TRBV19 with TRBJ1-1, with 8 bases that match TRBD1. Germline V gene data show CDR1 as LNHDA and CDR2 as SQIVND (reference sequence). The CDR3 totals 14 residues. V trimming: 4 bases; J trimming: 4 bases; junction bases outside the gene matches: 5. The CDR3 spells CASSTGQGSTEAFF. The CDR3 DNA follows: TGTGCCAGTAGTACCGGACAGGGAAGCACTGAAGCTTTCTTT.

The genes are TRBV6-5 and TRBJ1-5; tentative D call: TRBD1 (5 bases). V was trimmed by 4 bases and J by 4 bases, leaving 14 bases between them. The CDR3 is 15 residues long. Germline V gives CDR1 MNHEY, CDR2 SVGAGI. The chain's CDR3 is CASSWRQGRNQPQHF. The DNA of the CDR3 is TGTGCCAGCAGTTGGCGGCAGGGTAGGAATCAGCCCCAGCATTTT.

The rearrangement joins TRBV19 to TRBJ2-1, with a weak D call TRBD1 (5 bases). The germline CDR1 and CDR2 sequences are LNHDA and SQIVND (reference sequence). V dropped 7 bases and J dropped 10 bases, with 11 bases sitting between them. The CDR3 length is 11 residues. CDR3 residues: CASTSWGEQFF. The CDR3, as DNA: TGTGCCAGTACCAGCTGGGGCGAGCAGTTCTTC.

The chain employs TRBV5-1 and TRBJ1-4; the D gene is possibly TRBD1 (5 bases). The CDR3 runs 14 residues. Germline V gene lookup returns CDR1 SGHRS and CDR2 YFSETQ. Trimming took 3 bases from V and 7 from J, leaving 13 bases between them. CDR3 amino acids: CASSWGREAEKLFF. Written as DNA, the CDR3 is TGCGCCAGCAGCTGGGGACGGGAGGCTGAAAAACTGTTTTTT.

The rearrangement joins TRBV5-1 to TRBJ2-3; TRBD1 matches at 10 bases. CDR1 and CDR2 (germline): SGHRS, YFSETQ. The CDR3 contains 18 residues. The J segment lost 4 bases and the V segment lost 1 base, leaving 12 bases of the junction unmatched. The CDR3 loop reads CASSLPSFGQGGADTQYF. Written as DNA, the CDR3 is TGCGCCAGCAGCTTGCCTTCCTTCGGACAGGGGGGCGCAGATACGCAGTATTTT.

The chain recombines TRBV7-9 with TRBJ1-1, with D perhaps TRBD1 (6 bases). Germline assignment: CDR1 SEHNR and CDR2 FQNEAQ (reference sequence). V lost 1 base to trimming and J lost 1 base, with 10 bases between them. There are 15 residues in the CDR3. CDR3 sequence (DNA): TGTGCCAGCAGCTTAGAAGGGGGGGCGAACACTGAAGCTTTCTTT. Its protein is CASSLEGGANTEAFF.

This sequence joins TRBV5-6 and TRBJ2-3; D not certain. This CDR3 contains 11 residues. Germline V gene data show CDR1 as SGHDT and CDR2 as YYEEEE. V lost 0 bases and J 8 bases, leaving 4 bases between the germline ends. Here the CDR3 DNA reads TGTGCCAGCAGCTTGGGGAGTACGCAGTATTTT. It encodes CASSLGSTQYF.